One sample yielded the 21 T cell receptor beta chains listed below, sequenced in a study of identical twins (dated by TCRdb to the mid-2010s). The library was made by 5' RACE. The sequencer was an Illumina HiSeq 2000. The public sequencing data were trimmed at Q25 with fastp and processed into clonotypes with MiXCR by TCRdb, which kept only in-frame beta chains. Each CDR3 protein appears once, grouped with its most common genes and DNA. Recorded for this sample are some 300,000 distinct CDR3 sequences; over 9% of them occurred a single time. The ten largest clonotypes hold more than 6% of the sample. The sample was also linked to a second study, of yellow fever vaccine responses in identical twins.

Source material: CD8+ T cells sorted from blood. The receptors were sampled from a young woman in good health.

This clonotype has ten or more counts. V usage is TRBV29-1 and J usage is TRBJ2-7; 8 positions match TRBD2. Germline loops: CDR1 SQVTM, CDR2 ANQGSEA. The CDR3 is made up of 13 amino acids. The J segment lost 0 bases and the V segment lost 6 bases, leaving 4 bases of the junction unmatched. CDR3 nucleotides: TGCAGCGTCCTGAGCGGGAGCTCCTACGAGCAGTACTTC. It specifies CSVLSGSSYEQYF.

In its sample, this clonotype was seen a few times. The V and J genes are TRBV20-1 and TRBJ2-3, with D uncertain. CDR3 length: 13 amino acids. V was shortened by 0 bases and J by 0 bases, with 4 bases between the two germline ends. From germline, CDR1 is DFQATT and CDR2 SNEGSKA (reference sequence). The CDR3 DNA sequence: TGCAGTGCTAGAGATCAGAGCACAGATACGCAGTATTTT. Its protein product is CSARDQSTDTQYF.

Ten or more counts support this clonotype. The J gene is TRBJ2-7, the V gene TRBV4-1; perhaps TRBD1 as D (5 bases). The CDR3 runs to 13 residues. The germline gives CDR1 MGHRA, CDR2 YSYEKL. The V and J ends lost 4 bases and 3 bases respectively, with 10 bases between them. CDR3 DNA: TGCGCCAGCAGCCCCCGGACAAGCTACGAGCAGTACTTC. Amino acid sequence: CASSPRTSYEQYF.

The chain joins TRBV28 to TRBJ2-7, with D unclear. V shed 4 bases and J shed 6 bases, with 25 bases lying between them. The CDR3 totals 17 residues. Germline V gene data show CDR1 as MDHEN and CDR2 as SYDVKM. For the CDR3, the DNA is TGTGCCAGCAGTTCCTATTCGACACCCACTCCTTTCGTCGAGCAGTACGTC. Its translation: CASSSYSTPTPFVEQYV.

Only a few counts were recorded for this clonotype. V gene TRBV7-8 combines with J gene TRBJ1-2; D uncertain. The CDR3 extends over 14 amino acids. CDR1 is SGHVS, CDR2 FQNEAQ, per germline. The ends were cut back, 0 bases at V and 4 bases at J, with 9 bases in the middle. CDR3 in DNA: TGTGCCAGCAGCTTAGCGGCAGGCGTCTATGGCTACACCTTC. Translation: CASSLAAGVYGYTF.

The V call is TRBV24-1, the J call TRBJ2-5; 8 bases match TRBD1. This CDR3 spans 14 amino acids. V lost 4 bases, J lost 4 bases, and 4 bases stayed unmatched. Per the germline V gene, CDR1 is KGHDR and CDR2 is SFDVKD. The CDR3 here is CATSDRTGRETQYF. CDR3 in DNA: TGTGCCACCAGTGACCGGACAGGGCGAGAGACCCAGTACTTC.

The rearrangement links TRBV5-1 to TRBJ2-7; possibly TRBD1 for D (5 bases). Germline V gene sequence: CDR1 SGHRS, CDR2 YFSETQ. V was pared by 0 bases and J by 5 bases, with 15 bases between. This CDR3 region has 15 residues. The chain's CDR3 is CASSLEGLVLDEQYF. The CDR3 DNA is TGCGCCAGCAGCTTGGAGGGGCTAGTTCTCGACGAGCAGTACTTC.

This clonotype was detected ten times or more. For the CDR3, the DNA is TGTGCCAGCGGCTCCAGGGTACTCCCGTATTTT. This codes for CASGSRVLPYF. The V gene is TRBV27, the J gene TRBJ2-3, with D perhaps matching TRBD1 (5 bases). Per the germline V gene, CDR1 is MNHEY and CDR2 is SMNVEV (reference sequence). This CDR3 has 11 amino acids. Trimming left V 8 bases short and J 14 bases short, with 17 bases between.

This clonotype turned up a few times. The chain couples TRBV29-1 to TRBJ2-7; a weak D match, TRBD2 (7 bases). The length of the CDR3 is 13 residues. Deletions cut 5 bases from V and 4 bases from J, with 15 bases between. Germline values: CDR1 SQVTM, CDR2 ANQGSEA. The CDR3: CSVIWGGDYEQYF. CDR3 bases: TGCAGCGTTATCTGGGGGGGCGATTACGAGCAGTACTTC.

This clonotype showed up many times. DNA for the CDR3: TGTGCCAGCAGTTTACCGCGTAGTCGGACCGGGGAGCTGTTTTTT. It translates to CASSLPRSRTGELFF. The rearrangement links TRBV12-3 or TRBV12-4 to TRBJ2-2, with unresolved D. There are 15 residues in the CDR3. Trimming stripped 2 bases from V and 5 bases from J, with 12 bases between.

This sequence joins TRBV28 and TRBJ2-1; TRBD2 agrees at 10 bases. V shed 3 bases, J shed 4 bases, and the junction held 9 bases outside the gene matches. Looked up from germline, CDR1 is MDHEN and CDR2 is SYDVKM. This CDR3 is 17 amino acids long. The CDR3 region is CASSFSGLADIYNEQFF. As DNA, the CDR3 is TGTGCCAGCAGTTTTTCTGGACTAGCGGATATTTACAATGAGCAGTTCTTC.

The J gene is TRBJ2-1, the V gene TRBV28; D is possibly TRBD2 (7 bases). The V and J ends lost 10 bases and 7 bases respectively, with 20 bases between them. The CDR3 sequence is 14 residues long. Germline values: CDR1 MDHEN, CDR2 SYDVKM. CDR3 nucleotides: TGTGCCACAACAGGGTTGGGACTAAGGAATGAGCAGTTCTTC. Encoded protein: CATTGLGLRNEQFF. Filled out from reference TRBV28 and TRBJ2-1, the complete variable domain reads DVKVTQSSRYLVKRTGEKVFLECVQDMDHENMFWYRQDPGLGLRLIYFSYDVKMKEKGDIPEGYSVSREKKERFSLILESASTNQTSMYLCATTGLGLRNEQFFGPGTRLTVL.

In this sample, this clonotype turned up a few times. The chain employs TRBV11-1 and TRBJ1-2, with D tentatively TRBD1 (6 bases). V was clipped by 5 bases and J by 4 bases, with 29 bases between them. The CDR3 loop spans 19 amino acids. CDR1 SGHAT and CDR2 FQDESV come from the germline V gene (reference sequence). In DNA form, the CDR3 reads TGTGCCAGCAGCCCCCCAGTAGGTCAGGGGCTGTTTTTCTCCTATGGCTACACCTTC. It translates to CASSPPVGQGLFFSYGYTF.

The DNA for the CDR3 is TGTGCCAGCAGCTTGGGCAGGGAGGACACCGGGGAGCTGTTTTTT. As protein: CASSLGREDTGELFF. The chain employs TRBV5-4 and TRBJ2-2, with D possibly TRBD2 on 6 matching bases. CDR1 SGHNT and CDR2 YYREEE come from the germline V gene (reference sequence). The CDR3 runs to 15 residues. Trimming cost V 0 bases and J 3 bases, with 9 bases left between them. Using reference TRBV5-4 and TRBJ2-2 for the parts outside the CDR3, the full variable domain is ETGVTQSPTHLIKTRGQQVTLRCSSQSGHNTVSWYQQALGQGPQFIFQYYREEENGRGNFPPRFSGLQFPNYSSELNVNALELDDSALYLCASSLGREDTGELFFGEGSRLTVL.

This chain links TRBV6-2 or TRBV6-3 with TRBJ1-4; 7 nucleotides align to TRBD1. The CDR3 loop spans 15 amino acids. CDR1 and CDR2 (germline): MNHEY, SVGEGT. Losses at the gene ends were 0 bases for V and 7 bases for J; bases not matched to a gene: 5. The CDR3 coding sequence is TGTGCCAGCAGTTACTCGACAGGGTTTAGTGAAAAACTGTTTTTT. Its translation: CASSYSTGFSEKLFF.

At least ten counts were recorded for this clonotype. CDR3 protein: CSAPRGLADYNEQFF. The CDR3 nucleotides read TGCAGTGCCCCACGGGGCCTAGCGGATTACAATGAGCAGTTCTTC. The chain joins TRBV20-1 to TRBJ2-1; 7 positions match TRBD2. Germline CDR1 DFQATT, CDR2 SNEGSKA (reference sequence). The CDR3 is made up of 15 amino acids. The V segment lost 6 bases and the J segment 4 bases; nucleotides outside the gene matches: 12.

This clonotype has ten or more counts. This chain connects TRBV12-3 or TRBV12-4 to TRBJ2-2; the D is unclear. V dropped 6 bases and J dropped 2 bases, with 10 bases sitting between them. The CDR3 runs 14 residues. The CDR3 is CASSPDANTGELFF. The CDR3 DNA reads TGTGCCAGCAGCCCGGACGCAAACACCGGGGAGCTGTTTTTT.

This chain joins TRBV24-1 and TRBJ2-3; 7 nucleotides agree with TRBD2. This CDR3 is built from 13 residues. With 1 base clipped from V and 11 bases from J, the junction kept 5 bases outside the gene matches. Germline V gene data show CDR1 as KGHDR and CDR2 as SFDVKD. The CDR3 loop reads CATSDFYAGEQYF. The DNA for the CDR3 is TGTGCCACCAGTGATTTTTATGCGGGGGAGCAGTATTTT.

This clonotype has at least ten counts. The rearrangement links TRBV6-4 to TRBJ2-2; TRBD2 agrees at 7 bases. Germline assignment: CDR1 MRHNA and CDR2 SNTAGT. Losses at the gene ends were 5 bases for V and 3 bases for J; bases not matched to a gene: 6. CDR3 length equals 15 residues. DNA for the CDR3: TGTGCCAGCAGTAGCGCGGGAGCGGACACCGGGGAGCTGTTTTTT. Translating it yields CASSSAGADTGELFF.

This clonotype has at least ten counts. The CDR3 region is CATSRAQNRGQTGELFF. The CDR3, as DNA: TGTGCCACCAGCAGAGCCCAAAACAGGGGGCAGACCGGGGAGCTGTTTTTT. The rearrangement uses TRBV15 and TRBJ2-2, with 9 nucleotides matching TRBD1. Unmatched junction bases numbered 8, after V lost 1 base and J lost 5 bases. The CDR3 runs 17 residues. Germline lookup yields CDR1 LNHNV and CDR2 YYDKDF (reference sequence).

There are a few counts of this clonotype. CDR3 DNA sequence: TGCGCCAGCAGCTTGGAGGCCAGCTTCTACAATGAGCAGTTCTTC. As protein: CASSLEASFYNEQFF. V is TRBV5-1 and J is TRBJ2-1, with D unresolved. V was trimmed by 0 bases and J by 3 bases, leaving 10 bases between them. The CDR3 is made up of 15 amino acids. Germline V gene data show CDR1 as SGHRS and CDR2 as YFSETQ.